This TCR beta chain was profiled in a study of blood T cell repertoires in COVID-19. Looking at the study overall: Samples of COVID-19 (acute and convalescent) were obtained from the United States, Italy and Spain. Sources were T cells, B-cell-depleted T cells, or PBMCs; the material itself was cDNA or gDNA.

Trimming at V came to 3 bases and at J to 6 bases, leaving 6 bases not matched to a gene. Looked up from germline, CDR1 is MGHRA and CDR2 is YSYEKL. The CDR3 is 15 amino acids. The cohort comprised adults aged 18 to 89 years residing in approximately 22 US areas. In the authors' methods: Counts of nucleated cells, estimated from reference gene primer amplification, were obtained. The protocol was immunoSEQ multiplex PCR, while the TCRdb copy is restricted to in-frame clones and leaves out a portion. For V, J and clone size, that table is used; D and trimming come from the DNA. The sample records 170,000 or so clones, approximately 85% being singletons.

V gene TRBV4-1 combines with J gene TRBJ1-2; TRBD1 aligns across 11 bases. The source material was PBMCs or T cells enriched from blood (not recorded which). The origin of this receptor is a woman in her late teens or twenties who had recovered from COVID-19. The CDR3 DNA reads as TGCGCCAGCAGCCAGACCGGGACAGGGGGTAATGGCTACACCTTC. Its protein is CASSQTGTGGNGYTF.